The 31 T cell receptor beta chains below come from one sample, sequenced in a study of CD8 T cells in ankylosing spondylitis. TCRdb independently ran MiXCR on the 5' RACE reads; one entry per CDR3 protein. The data show 300,000 to 400,000 distinct CDR3 sequences, approximately 22% seen once. Sample: blood, either unsorted or a sorted T cell fraction (not recorded which). The receptors originated from a male donor with ankylosing spondylitis or in good health (not recorded which).

A remark on this clonotype: One end of the junction varies from germline; a read error may be responsible. This chain links TRBV4-1 with TRBJ1-5; no clear D. Germline V gives CDR1 MGHRA, CDR2 YSYEKL. The CDR3 has 15 residues. The DNA of the CDR3 is TGCGCCAGCACCCAAACCGGGAATAAAAATCAGCCCCAGCATTTT. Residues: CASTQTGNKNQPQHF.

In this sample, this clonotype turned up a few times. The J gene is TRBJ1-1, the V gene TRBV4-2; D is unclear. The CDR3 spans 13 residues. Trimming pared 7 bases from V and 0 bases from J, leaving 9 bases between. The germline CDR1 and CDR2 sequences are LGHNA and YNFKEQ. The DNA for the CDR3 is TGTGCCAGCACAAGGGCCGTGAACACTGAAGCTTTCTTT. This translates into CASTRAVNTEAFF.

This clonotype was seen a few times. The chain recombines TRBV27 with TRBJ2-2; a weak D match, TRBD2 (5 bases). V was cut by 3 bases and J by 4 bases, with 9 bases left in between. The CDR3 contains 14 residues. Germline CDR1 MNHEY, CDR2 SMNVEV (reference sequence). CDR3 DNA: TGTGCCAGCAGTTTCGGGGTAGCCACCGGGGAGCTGTTTTTT. This sequence encodes CASSFGVATGELFF.

DNA for the CDR3: TGTGCCAGCACCCTAGGCGGGTGGGACAATGAGCAGTTCTTC. This encodes CASTLGGWDNEQFF. The chain joins TRBV12-3 or TRBV12-4 to TRBJ2-1; D is perhaps TRBD2 (5 bases). The CDR3 has 14 residues. Between the trimmed V and J ends, which lost 7 bases and 5 bases, there was a span of 15 bases.

This clonotype appeared a few times. This rearrangement joins TRBV4-2 to TRBJ2-7; 13 bases agree with TRBD2. Trimming took 4 bases from V and 5 from J; bases not matched to a gene: 2. The CDR3 is 14 amino acids. Looked up from germline, CDR1 is LGHNA and CDR2 is YNFKEQ. In DNA form, the CDR3 reads TGTGCCAGCAGCCTCGGACTAGCGGGGGACGAGCAGTACTTC. Translated, it gives CASSLGLAGDEQYF.

The genes are TRBV15 and TRBJ2-3, with TRBD2 identical over 7 bases. Looked up from germline, CDR1 is LNHNV and CDR2 is YYDKDF (reference sequence). The CDR3 contains 15 residues. The trim removed 8 bases at V and 0 bases at J, leaving 8 bases unmatched. The CDR3 nucleotides read TGTGCCACCGCCACTAGCGATTCTAGCACAGATACGCAGTATTTT. It specifies CATATSDSSTDTQYF.

This clonotype was recorded at least ten times. The gene calls are TRBV10-3 and TRBJ2-1, with a tentative D call TRBD1 (5 bases). Germline V gene data show CDR1 as ENHRY and CDR2 as SYGVKD. With 6 bases removed from V and 3 bases from J, the gap between germline ends came to 6 bases. The CDR3 totals 12 residues. The CDR3 DNA sequence: TGTGCCATCAGGACAGACTACAATGAGCAGTTCTTC. As protein: CAIRTDYNEQFF.

V is TRBV28 and J is TRBJ2-7; 7 nucleotides line up with TRBD1. CDR3 length: 14 amino acids. Germline V gene data show CDR1 as MDHEN and CDR2 as SYDVKM. V was pared by 6 bases and J by 4 bases, with 9 bases of the junction left unmatched. In DNA form, the CDR3 reads TGTGCCAGCAGACCCCGGACAGGTTTATACGAGCAGTACTTC. It translates to CASRPRTGLYEQYF.

This chain links TRBV7-9 with TRBJ2-2; perhaps TRBD1 as D (6 bases). There are 13 residues in the CDR3. Trimming pared 5 bases from V and 10 bases from J, leaving 14 bases between. Germline values: CDR1 SEHNR, CDR2 FQNEAQ (reference sequence). The CDR3 loop is CASSEQGELELFF. The CDR3, as DNA: TGTGCCAGCAGCGAACAGGGAGAGTTGGAGCTGTTTTTT.

This clonotype was detected only a few times. The chain joins TRBV6-1 to TRBJ2-1, with a possible D match to TRBD1 (6 bases). The CDR3 is 17 amino acids. Per germline, CDR1 MNHNS and CDR2 SASEGT. Trimming cost V 6 bases and J 3 bases, with 21 bases left between them. The CDR3 sequence: CASRHGQPTYFYNEQFF. In nucleotides, the CDR3 is TGTGCCAGCAGACACGGACAGCCGACCTACTTCTACAATGAGCAGTTCTTC.

The DNA of the CDR3 is TGCAGCGCTAGAAAGAGTAATGAGCAGTTCTTC. This gives the protein CSARKSNEQFF. V is TRBV29-1 and J is TRBJ2-1; the D is unclear. The CDR3 is made up of 11 amino acids. The V and J ends lost 7 bases and 7 bases respectively, with 11 bases between them. In germline, CDR1 is SQVTM, CDR2 ANQGSEA.

This clonotype has more than one count but fewer than ten. This chain connects TRBV4-2 to TRBJ2-1, with D uncertain. Trimming took off 3 bases at V and 0 bases at J, with 18 bases between the two ends. The CDR3 is made up of 18 amino acids. Germline loops: CDR1 LGHNA, CDR2 YNFKEQ. CDR3 sequence (DNA): TGTGCCAGCAGCCACCCCCCCGGCCCTTCAAGCTCCTACAATGAGCAGTTCTTC. Amino acids: CASSHPPGPSSSYNEQFF.

The gene calls are TRBV6-5 and TRBJ2-1; no clear D. Germline CDR1 reads MNHEY; CDR2 reads SVGAGI. CDR3 length: 13 amino acids. Deletions cut 0 bases from V and 6 bases from J, with 6 bases between. CDR3 loop: CASSYSRSNEQFF. The CDR3 DNA is TGTGCCAGCAGTTACTCGAGATCCAATGAGCAGTTCTTC.

The V call is TRBV10-3, the J call TRBJ2-2; TRBD2 agrees at 10 bases. The V segment lost 6 bases and the J segment 1 base; nucleotides outside the gene matches: 8. There are 17 residues in the CDR3. Germline assignment: CDR1 ENHRY and CDR2 SYGVKD. In DNA, the CDR3 is TGTGCCATCAGACCCGGACTAGCGGAAAAGAACACCGGGGAGCTGTTTTTT. It specifies CAIRPGLAEKNTGELFF.

This clonotype has just a few counts. The chain employs TRBV12-3 or TRBV12-4 and TRBJ1-2; a possible D gene is TRBD1 (6 bases). V was trimmed by 6 bases and J by 4 bases, leaving 15 bases between them. The CDR3 length is 14 residues. CDR3 sequence (DNA): TGTGCCAGCAGCCCGGGACACGGAAGCTATGGCTACACCTTC. This sequence encodes CASSPGHGSYGYTF.

The chain is built from TRBV12-3 or TRBV12-4 and TRBJ2-3, with D possibly called TRBD1 or TRBD2 (6 bases each). V gave up 2 bases and J gave up 0 bases, with 9 bases separating them. The CDR3 runs to 15 residues. DNA for the CDR3: TGTGCCAGCAGTTTATGGGGGGCTAGCACAGATACGCAGTATTTT. This encodes CASSLWGASTDTQYF.

The J gene is TRBJ2-5, the V gene TRBV4-2; D is ambiguous. Trimming left V 1 base short and J 3 bases short, with 6 bases between. The CDR3 length is 13 residues. Germline-derived CDR1 and CDR2 are LGHNA and YNFKEQ. The CDR3 loop reads CASSQVTEETQYF. DNA of the CDR3: TGTGCCAGCAGCCAAGTGACTGAAGAGACCCAGTACTTC.

J is TRBJ2-2 and V is TRBV12-3 or TRBV12-4; maybe TRBD1 (5 bases). V was shortened by 7 bases and J by 6 bases, with 18 bases between the two germline ends. CDR3 size: 15 residues. The CDR3 coding sequence is TGTGCCAGCACCTGGTGGGCAGGGTTCGCCGGGGAGCTGTTTTTT. Its translation: CASTWWAGFAGELFF.

This clonotype was observed a handful of times. V usage is TRBV6-2 or TRBV6-3 and J usage is TRBJ2-1; D is tentatively TRBD1 or TRBD2 (5 bases each). V dropped 7 bases and J dropped 8 bases, with 18 bases sitting between them. Germline-derived CDR1 and CDR2 are MNHEY and SVGEGT. This CDR3 has 14 amino acids. CDR3 in amino acids: CASTLGPGLYEQFF. CDR3 DNA: TGTGCCAGCACCCTAGGACCGGGGCTCTATGAGCAGTTCTTC.

Only a few counts were recorded for this clonotype. The chain uses TRBV29-1 and TRBJ2-3; tentative D call: TRBD2 (5 bases). Germline-derived CDR1 and CDR2 are SQVTM and ANQGSEA. The CDR3 covers 15 residues. The V and J ends lost 7 bases and 3 bases respectively, with 20 bases between them. CDR3 in amino acids: CSAPTGSRDTDTQYF. Here the CDR3 DNA reads TGCAGCGCGCCAACGGGATCTAGGGATACAGATACGCAGTATTTT.

V and J are TRBV7-9 and TRBJ2-7, with no clear D. CDR1 and CDR2 (germline): SEHNR, FQNEAQ (reference sequence). This CDR3 has 14 amino acids. V was cut by 0 bases and J by 7 bases, with 13 bases left in between. In DNA form, the CDR3 reads TGTGCCAGCAGCTTAGCGAATCCGTGGGATGAGCAGTACTTC. It yields the protein CASSLANPWDEQYF.

This clonotype was recorded only once. This rearrangement joins TRBV12-3 or TRBV12-4 to TRBJ2-1; TRBD1 might be the D (6 bases). V was cut by 5 bases and J by 12 bases, with 14 bases left in between. The CDR3 is made up of 12 amino acids. Written as DNA, the CDR3 is TGTGCCAGCAGTCCACAGGGTAAGGGGCAGTTCTTC. As protein: CASSPQGKGQFF.

The CDR3 protein is CASTGGTYNEQFF. The CDR3 nucleotides are TGTGCCAGCACGGGCGGAACCTACAATGAGCAGTTCTTC. This chain links TRBV6-1 with TRBJ2-1; D not certain. V lost 7 bases and J lost 2, with 9 bases in between. Germline lookup yields CDR1 MNHNS and CDR2 SASEGT. The CDR3 contains 13 residues.

The chain has TRBV29-1 and TRBJ2-3; no definite D call. Per germline, CDR1 SQVTM and CDR2 ANQGSEA. This CDR3 comprises 10 residues. The V gene lost 2 bases and the J gene lost 6 bases, with 3 bases spanning the gap. The CDR3 protein is CSVEMDTQYF. Here the CDR3 DNA reads TGCAGCGTTGAAATGGATACGCAGTATTTT.

This clonotype was seen a handful of times. The chain recombines TRBV12-3 or TRBV12-4 with TRBJ2-5; D remains ambiguous. There are 13 residues in the CDR3. V was cut by 6 bases and J by 3 bases, with 11 bases left in between. CDR3 DNA: TGTGCCAGCAGGCCCGGCCTCGAAGAGACCCAGTACTTC. Translating it yields CASRPGLEETQYF.

The rearrangement uses TRBV7-3 and TRBJ2-3, with 9 positions matching TRBD2. Germline trimming cut 3 bases from V and 4 bases from J; bases unmatched to any gene: 5. CDR1 is SGHTA, CDR2 FQGTGA, per germline. The CDR3 length is 15 residues. The CDR3, as DNA: TGTGCCAGCAGCTTGGCGGGGGGGACCCCAGATACGCAGTATTTT. This gives the protein CASSLAGGTPDTQYF.

For the CDR3, the DNA is TGTGCCAGCAGCTTAGAATATTCAGATCAAGAGACCCAGTACTTC. Amino acid sequence: CASSLEYSDQETQYF. The chain has TRBV7-9 and TRBJ2-5; D is uncertain. Trimming stripped 1 base from V and 2 bases from J, with 11 bases between. Germline-derived CDR1 and CDR2 are SEHNR and FQNEAQ (reference sequence). The CDR3 extends over 15 amino acids.

The genes are TRBV12-3 or TRBV12-4 and TRBJ2-1, with D possibly TRBD2 on 5 matching bases. V was clipped by 4 bases and J by 7 bases, with 8 bases between them. The CDR3 extends over 12 amino acids. The CDR3 coding sequence is TGTGCCAGCAGTTCGGACTGGAATGAGCAGTTCTTC. It codes for CASSSDWNEQFF.

The J gene is TRBJ2-3, the V gene TRBV9; tentatively, D is TRBD2 (6 bases). V was clipped by 0 bases and J by 1 base, with 9 bases between them. The CDR3 loop spans 15 amino acids. Germline CDR1 is SGDLS and CDR2 is YYNGEE. The CDR3 loop is CASSVGGGGTDTQYF. The CDR3 DNA follows: TGTGCCAGCAGCGTAGGTGGCGGGGGCACAGATACGCAGTATTTT. Based on the CDR3 plus reference TRBV9 and TRBJ2-3, the full variable domain is DSGVTQTPKHLITATGQRVTLRCSPRSGDLSVYWYQQSLDQGLQFLIQYYNGEERAKGNILERFSAQQFPDLHSELNLSSLELGDSALYFCASSVGGGGTDTQYFGPGTRLTVL.

Only a few counts were recorded for this clonotype. The J gene is TRBJ2-1, the V gene TRBV9; maybe TRBD2 (6 bases). The germline V and J ends were trimmed by 5 bases and 4 bases, with 13 bases remaining between them. Germline CDR1 is SGDLS and CDR2 is YYNGEE. The CDR3 covers 14 residues. CDR3 bases: TGTGCCAGCAGGCCAATGGGGGGATACAATGAGCAGTTCTTC. This gives the protein CASRPMGGYNEQFF. Supplemented by reference TRBV9 and TRBJ2-1, the full variable domain reads DSGVTQTPKHLITATGQRVTLRCSPRSGDLSVYWYQQSLDQGLQFLIQYYNGEERAKGNILERFSAQQFPDLHSELNLSSLELGDSALYFCASRPMGGYNEQFFGPGTRLTVL.

The chain has TRBV7-6 and TRBJ2-7; the D gene could be TRBD1 or TRBD2 (5 bases each). CDR3 length: 13 amino acids. Germline V gene sequence: CDR1 SGHVS, CDR2 FNYEAQ. Trimming pared 5 bases from V and 6 bases from J, leaving 14 bases between. CDR3 region: CASSPRWGSEQYF. The CDR3 DNA reads TGTGCCAGCAGCCCCAGGTGGGGGAGCGAGCAGTACTTC.